The 25 T cell receptor beta chains in this list originate from one sample, sequenced in a study of brain T cells in children with intractable seizures. TCRdb's copy holds only in-frame clones and misses some; the assay was immunoSEQ multiplex PCR. The sample yields 65,000 to 85,000 clones, more than 85% seen once. The sample here was peripheral blood, taken at surgery. The receptors stem from a boy under three years old with tuberous sclerosis and intractable seizures.

This clone was counted a single time. This chain links TRBV4-1 with TRBJ2-3; no reliable D call. The CDR3 totals 13 residues. Germline V gives CDR1 MGHRA, CDR2 YSYEKL. Trimming stripped 0 bases from V and 5 bases from J, with 6 bases between. CDR3 sequence reads: CASSQEMGDTQYF. CDR3 nucleotides: TGCGCCAGCAGCCAAGAGATGGGAGATACGCAGTATTTT.

CDR3 residues: CASSPIAGGYEQYF. The DNA for the CDR3 is TGTGCCAGCTCACCTATAGCGGGGGGATACGAGCAGTACTTC. The J gene is TRBJ2-7, the V gene TRBV18, with 10 bases fitting TRBD2. V trimming: 3 bases; J trimming: 4 bases; junction bases outside the gene matches: 3. The germline gives CDR1 KGHSH, CDR2 LQKENI. CDR3 length: 14 residues.

V usage is TRBV7-9 and J usage is TRBJ2-2; 8 bases are a match to TRBD1. Trimming took 3 bases from V and 1 from J; bases not matched to a gene: 4. This CDR3 contains 16 residues. Germline CDR1 is SEHNR and CDR2 is FQNEAQ (reference sequence). CDR3 protein: CASSFTGGVNTGELFF. In nucleotides, the CDR3 is TGTGCCAGCAGCTTTACAGGGGGAGTGAACACCGGGGAGCTGTTTTTT.

The chain is built from TRBV3-1 (or the pseudogene TRBV3-2) and TRBJ1-1; maybe TRBD1 (5 bases). V shed 4 bases and J shed 0 bases, with 12 bases lying between them. From germline, CDR1 is LGHDT and CDR2 YNNKEL (reference sequence). The CDR3 consists of 15 residues. The CDR3 loop is CASSRTGPLNTEAFF. The CDR3 bases are TGTGCCAGCAGCCGAACAGGACCTCTGAACACTGAAGCTTTCTTT.

In its sample, this clone was seen once. This sequence joins TRBV5-6 and TRBJ1-5; D is uncertain. The CDR3 extends over 14 amino acids. The germline gives CDR1 SGHDT, CDR2 YYEEEE. The V gene lost 0 bases and the J gene lost 0 bases, with 4 bases spanning the gap. The CDR3 nucleotides are TGTGCCAGCAGCTTGGGTAGTAGCAATCAGCCCCAGCATTTT. Its translation: CASSLGSSNQPQHF.

This clone was detected only once. The rearrangement links TRBV6-1 to TRBJ1-5; 8 bases agree with TRBD1. This CDR3 comprises 14 residues. V lost 2 bases and J lost 5; bases outside the gene matches: 2. Germline loops: CDR1 MNHNS, CDR2 SASEGT. CDR3 bases: TGTGCCAGCAGTGAATCAGGGGGCGATCAGCCCCAGCATTTT. It specifies CASSESGGDQPQHF.

The gene calls are TRBV11-1 and TRBJ1-1, with 8 bases identical to TRBD1. The CDR3 loop spans 16 amino acids. The germline V gene encodes CDR1 SGHAT and CDR2 FQDESV (reference sequence). Germline trimming cut 2 bases from V and 1 base from J; bases unmatched to any gene: 6. CDR3 amino acids: CASSLLPGTGNTEAFF. CDR3 sequence (DNA): TGTGCCAGCAGCTTACTACCGGGGACAGGGAACACTGAAGCTTTCTTT.

V usage is TRBV28 and J usage is TRBJ2-1; the match to TRBD2 covers 7 bases. Germline V gene sequence: CDR1 MDHEN, CDR2 SYDVKM. The V gene end was trimmed by 7 bases and the J gene end by 0 bases; junction bases not matched to a gene: 12. CDR3 length: 17 residues. Here the CDR3 reads CASTALGGVSSYNEQFF. CDR3 bases: TGTGCCAGCACCGCCTTGGGGGGGGTAAGCTCCTACAATGAGCAGTTCTTC.

V usage is TRBV13 and J usage is TRBJ2-3; the match to TRBD2 covers 12 bases. The CDR3 has 16 amino acids. Trimming at V came to 0 bases and at J to 6 bases, leaving 4 bases not matched to a gene. CDR1 and CDR2 (germline): PRHDT, FYEKMQ (reference sequence). In DNA, the CDR3 is TGTGCCAGCAGCTTAGGGACTAGCGGGAGTTTCGATACGCAGTATTTT. Protein product: CASSLGTSGSFDTQYF. The full variable domain, with the rest looked up from reference TRBV13 and TRBJ2-3, is AAGVIQSPRHLIKEKRETATLKCYPIPRHDTVYWYQQGPGQDPQFLISFYEKMQSDKGSIPDRFSAQQFSDYHSELNMSSLELGDSALYFCASSLGTSGSFDTQYFGPGTRLTVL.

The genes are TRBV25-1 and TRBJ2-2, with D possibly TRBD1 on 6 matching bases. V lost 1 base to trimming and J lost 4 bases, with 10 bases between them. Looked up from germline, CDR1 is MGHDK and CDR2 is SYGVNS. The CDR3 extends over 15 amino acids. This CDR3 reads CASSESRRGTGELFF. For the CDR3, the DNA is TGTGCCAGCAGTGAATCTCGCAGGGGCACCGGGGAGCTGTTTTTT.

This chain joins TRBV2 and TRBJ2-2; D is unresolved. CDR3 length: 18 residues. Trimming removed 3 bases from V and 3 bases from J, with 20 bases in between. The V gene's germline CDR1 is SNHLY and CDR2 FYNNEI. The CDR3 DNA sequence: TGTGCCAGCAGTGACTTGGGCCATCATCTTGAAGACACCGGGGAGCTGTTTTTT. It translates to CASSDLGHHLEDTGELFF. Combining the CDR3 with reference TRBV2 and TRBJ2-2 gives the whole variable domain EPEVTQTPSHQVTQMGQEVILRCVPISNHLYFYWYRQILGQKVEFLVSFYNNEISEKSEIFDDQFSVERPDGSNFTLKIRSTKLEDSAMYFCASSDLGHHLEDTGELFFGEGSRLTVL.

The rearrangement links TRBV7-3 to TRBJ1-2; 8 bases align to TRBD1. The V segment lost 4 bases and the J segment 6 bases; nucleotides outside the gene matches: 7. The CDR3 is made up of 14 amino acids. CDR1 and CDR2 from the germline V gene are SGHTA and FQGTGA. The CDR3 coding sequence is TGTGCCAGCAGCTCGGACAGGGAAGGTGATGGCTACACCTTC. Translation: CASSSDREGDGYTF.

The genes are TRBV7-3 and TRBJ2-2, with a possible D match to TRBD2 (6 bases). The V end lost 2 bases, the J end lost 3 bases, and 10 bases lay between the germline ends. The CDR3 length is 15 residues. The germline CDR1 and CDR2 sequences are SGHTA and FQGTGA. The CDR3: CASSLGGLYTGELFF. Written as DNA, the CDR3 is TGTGCCAGCAGCTTAGGGGGACTTTACACCGGGGAGCTGTTTTTT.

This clone appeared a single time. The gene calls are TRBV20-1 and TRBJ1-2; 7 bases line up with TRBD1. The V gene end was trimmed by 4 bases and the J gene end by 3 bases; junction bases not matched to a gene: 5. This CDR3 has 13 amino acids. CDR1 is DFQATT and CDR2 is SNEGSKA in the germline V gene (reference sequence). As DNA, the CDR3 is TGCAGTGCTATTGACAGGGCAGACTATGGCTACACCTTC. Translated: CSAIDRADYGYTF.

The chain joins TRBV13 to TRBJ2-1; D perhaps matches TRBD1 (7 bases). This CDR3 contains 12 residues. V lost 5 bases and J 15 bases, leaving 17 bases between the germline ends. Germline CDR1 and CDR2: PRHDT and FYEKMQ (reference sequence). CDR3: CASSPGGDSPFF. In DNA, the CDR3 is TGTGCCAGCAGCCCAGGAGGGGACAGTCCGTTCTTC.

The table lists this clone with a few counts. The chain uses TRBV7-3 and TRBJ1-2, with 8 bases fitting TRBD1. The CDR3 loop spans 15 amino acids. With 5 bases clipped from V and 7 bases from J, the junction kept 12 bases outside the gene matches. The germline CDR1 and CDR2 sequences are SGHTA and FQGTGA. This CDR3 is CASSARPDRESGYTF. DNA of the CDR3: TGTGCCAGCAGCGCCCGACCGGACAGGGAATCTGGCTACACCTTC.

This rearrangement joins TRBV7-9 to TRBJ2-6, with D uncertain. Per germline, CDR1 SEHNR and CDR2 FQNEAQ (reference sequence). The CDR3 is 16 residues long. V lost 10 bases and J lost 0, with 16 bases in between. CDR3 in DNA: TGTGCCACTTCGAAGCAGTCTTACTCTGGGGCCAACGTCCTGACTTTC. Its protein is CATSKQSYSGANVLTF.

The V and J genes are TRBV10-3 and TRBJ2-1; D ambiguous. The V end was cut by 7 bases, the J end by 8 bases, with 18 bases between. Germline-derived CDR1 and CDR2 are ENHRY and SYGVKD. CDR3 length: 14 amino acids. The CDR3 spells CAIKSFQSSDEQFF. CDR3 in DNA: TGTGCCATCAAGAGCTTCCAGTCCAGCGATGAGCAGTTCTTC.

This clone was counted a single time. This chain uses TRBV9 with TRBJ2-3; possible D gene TRBD2, 5 bases. CDR1 and CDR2 from the germline V gene are SGDLS and YYNGEE. Trimming shortened V by 0 bases and J by 1 base, and 9 bases separated the two germline ends. CDR3 length: 15 residues. The CDR3 DNA reads TGTGCCAGCAGCGTAGCACTAGGTGGCACAGATACGCAGTATTTT. Protein sequence: CASSVALGGTDTQYF. The full variable domain, completed using reference TRBV9 and TRBJ2-3, is DSGVTQTPKHLITATGQRVTLRCSPRSGDLSVYWYQQSLDQGLQFLIQYYNGEERAKGNILERFSAQQFPDLHSELNLSSLELGDSALYFCASSVALGGTDTQYFGPGTRLTVL.

This clone was seen a single time. The chain's CDR3 is CASSPYTDTQYF. CDR3 DNA: TGTGCCAGCAGCCCATACACAGATACGCAGTATTTT. The gene calls are TRBV9 and TRBJ2-3; no firm D call. Trimming shortened V by 4 bases and J by 2 bases, and 5 bases separated the two germline ends. Germline V gene lookup returns CDR1 SGDLS and CDR2 YYNGEE. There are 12 residues in the CDR3.

The V gene is TRBV5-6, the J gene TRBJ2-5; the D gene could be TRBD1 or TRBD2 (5 bases each). Germline assignment: CDR1 SGHDT and CDR2 YYEEEE. Trimming cost V 4 bases and J 0 bases, with 16 bases left between them. The CDR3 extends over 16 amino acids. The CDR3 here is CASSGDGAGDQETQYF. CDR3 DNA sequence: TGTGCCAGCAGCGGGGATGGGGCCGGGGACCAAGAGACCCAGTACTTC.

This clone was observed a few times. The chain carries TRBV18 and TRBJ2-7, with D hard to call. The CDR3 is 13 residues long. The V gene lost 4 bases and the J gene lost 4 bases, with 11 bases spanning the gap. Germline lookup yields CDR1 KGHSH and CDR2 LQKENI. As DNA, the CDR3 is TGTGCCAGCTCACACCCAGGTTTGTACGAGCAGTACTTC. Residues: CASSHPGLYEQYF.

The chain has TRBV7-9 and TRBJ2-5; D remains unclear. The germline V gene encodes CDR1 SEHNR and CDR2 FQNEAQ (reference sequence). Between the trimmed V and J ends, which lost 5 bases and 3 bases, there was a span of 7 bases. The CDR3 sequence is 12 residues long. CDR3 sequence (DNA): TGTGCCAGCAGCCTGGCCGAAGAGACCCAGTACTTC. Its translation is CASSLAEETQYF.

This sequence joins TRBV20-1 and TRBJ2-3; the match to TRBD2 covers 7 bases. The CDR3 loop spans 15 amino acids. Germline V gene lookup returns CDR1 DFQATT and CDR2 SNEGSKA (reference sequence). Germline trimming cut 3 bases from V and 3 bases from J; bases unmatched to any gene: 9. The chain's CDR3 is CSASHSSGVTDTQYF. The CDR3 coding sequence is TGCAGTGCTAGTCATTCCAGCGGGGTAACAGATACGCAGTATTTT.

The chain is built from TRBV18 and TRBJ2-7; 11 bases map to TRBD1. V was clipped by 6 bases and J by 4 bases; unmatched bases: 11. The germline V gene has CDR1 KGHSH and CDR2 LQKENI. The CDR3 is made up of 16 amino acids. The CDR3 sequence: CASSQGYGTGGYEQYF. In DNA, the CDR3 is TGTGCCAGCTCGCAGGGGTACGGGACAGGGGGATACGAGCAGTACTTC.